The 2 T cell receptor beta chains below were found in one sample sequenced in a study of blood T cell repertoires in COVID-19. The method was immunoSEQ multiplex PCR; TCRdb's version includes in-frame clones alone and lacks a portion of them. The sample has around 150,000 clones; over 65% are singletons. The sample was peripheral blood. All receptors come from a man between 50 and 59 years old with acute or convalescent COVID-19.

CDR3 nucleotides: TGTGCCAGCAGTTCCCACACAGATACGCAGTATTTT. Translating gives CASSSHTDTQYF. The chain links TRBV6-2 or TRBV6-3 to TRBJ2-3; D is ambiguous. This CDR3 has 12 residues. Trimming took 4 bases from V and 2 from J, leaving 4 bases between them. Germline-derived CDR1 and CDR2 are MNHEY and SVGEGT.

The CDR3 DNA sequence: TGCGCCAGCAGCTTGGATATCGGCGAGCAGTACTTC. It is translated as CASSLDIGEQYF. V gene TRBV5-1 combines with J gene TRBJ2-7; D not certain. The CDR3 has 12 residues. V lost 0 bases, J lost 6 bases, and 7 bases lay in between. Germline values: CDR1 SGHRS, CDR2 YFSETQ. Full variable domain (rest looked up from reference TRBV5-1 and TRBJ2-7): KAGVTQTPRYLIKTRGQQVTLSCSPISGHRSVSWYQQTPGQGLQFLFEYFSETQRNKGNFPGRFSGRQFSNSRSEMNVSTLELGDSALYLCASSLDIGEQYFGPGTRLTVT.